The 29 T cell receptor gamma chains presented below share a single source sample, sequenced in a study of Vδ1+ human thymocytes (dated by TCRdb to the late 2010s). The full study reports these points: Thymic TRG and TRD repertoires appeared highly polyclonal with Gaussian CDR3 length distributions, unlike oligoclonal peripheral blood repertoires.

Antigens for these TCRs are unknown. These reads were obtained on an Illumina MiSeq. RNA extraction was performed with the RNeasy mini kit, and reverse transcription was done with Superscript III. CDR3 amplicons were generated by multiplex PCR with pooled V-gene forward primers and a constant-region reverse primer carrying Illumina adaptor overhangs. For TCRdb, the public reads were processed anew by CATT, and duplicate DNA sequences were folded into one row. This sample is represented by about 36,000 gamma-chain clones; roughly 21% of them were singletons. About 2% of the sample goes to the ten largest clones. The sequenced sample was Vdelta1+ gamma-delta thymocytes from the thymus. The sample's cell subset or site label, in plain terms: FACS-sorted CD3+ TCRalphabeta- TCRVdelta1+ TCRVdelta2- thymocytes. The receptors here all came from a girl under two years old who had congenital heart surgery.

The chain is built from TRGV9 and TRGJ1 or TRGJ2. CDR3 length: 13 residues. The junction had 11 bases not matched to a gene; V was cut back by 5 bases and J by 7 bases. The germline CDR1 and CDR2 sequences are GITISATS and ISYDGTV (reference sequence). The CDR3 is CALWGRNRYKKLF. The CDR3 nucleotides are TGTGCCTTGTGGGGCAGGAACCGGTATAAGAAACTCTTT.

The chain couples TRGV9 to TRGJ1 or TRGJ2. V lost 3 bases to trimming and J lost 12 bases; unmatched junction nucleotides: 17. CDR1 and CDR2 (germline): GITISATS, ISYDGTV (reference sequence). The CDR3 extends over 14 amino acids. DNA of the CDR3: TGTGCCTTGTGGGAGTCTGACAATATTCAAGGGAAACTCTTT. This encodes CALWESDNIQGKLF.

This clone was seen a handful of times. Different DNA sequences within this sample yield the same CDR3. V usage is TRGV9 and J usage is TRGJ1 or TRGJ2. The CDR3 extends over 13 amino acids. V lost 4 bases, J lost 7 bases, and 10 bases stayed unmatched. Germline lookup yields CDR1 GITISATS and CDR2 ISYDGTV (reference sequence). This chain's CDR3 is CALWEVRGYKKLF. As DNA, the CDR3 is TGTGCCTTGTGGGAAGTGCGGGGCTATAAGAAACTCTTT.

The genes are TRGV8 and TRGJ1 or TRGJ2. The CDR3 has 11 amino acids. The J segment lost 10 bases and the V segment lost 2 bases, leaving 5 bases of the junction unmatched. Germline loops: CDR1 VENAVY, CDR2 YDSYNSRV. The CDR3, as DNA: TGTGCCACCTGGGATAACCTGAAGAAACTCTTT. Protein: CATWDNLKKLF.

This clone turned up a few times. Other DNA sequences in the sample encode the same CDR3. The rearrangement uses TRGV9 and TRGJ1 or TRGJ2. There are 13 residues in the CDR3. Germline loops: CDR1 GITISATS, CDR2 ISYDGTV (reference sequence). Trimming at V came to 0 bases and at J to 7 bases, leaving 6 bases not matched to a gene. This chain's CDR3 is CALWEVLGYKKLF. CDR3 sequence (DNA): TGTGCCTTGTGGGAGGTGCTCGGATATAAGAAACTCTTT.

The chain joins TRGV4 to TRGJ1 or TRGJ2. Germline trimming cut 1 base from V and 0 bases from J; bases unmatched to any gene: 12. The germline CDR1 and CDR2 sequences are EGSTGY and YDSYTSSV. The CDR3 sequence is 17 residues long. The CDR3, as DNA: TGTGCCACCTGGGATGGACCCAGGGAGTTGAATTATTATAAGAAACTCTTT. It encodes CATWDGPRELNYYKKLF.

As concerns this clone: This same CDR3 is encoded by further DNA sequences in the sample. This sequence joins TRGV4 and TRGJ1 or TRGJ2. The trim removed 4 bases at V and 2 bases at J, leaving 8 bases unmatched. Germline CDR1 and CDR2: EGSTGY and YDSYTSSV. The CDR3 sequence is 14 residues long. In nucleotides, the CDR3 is TGTGCCACCTGGGACGGACGGCATTATTATAAGAAACTCTTT. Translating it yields CATWDGRHYYKKLF.

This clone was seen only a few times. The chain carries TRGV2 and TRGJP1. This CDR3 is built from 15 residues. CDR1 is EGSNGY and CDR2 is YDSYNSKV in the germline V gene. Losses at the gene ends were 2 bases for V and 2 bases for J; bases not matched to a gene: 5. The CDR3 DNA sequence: TGTGCCACCTGGGACGCGCTCACCACTGGTTGGTTCAAGATATTT. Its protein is CATWDALTTGWFKIF.

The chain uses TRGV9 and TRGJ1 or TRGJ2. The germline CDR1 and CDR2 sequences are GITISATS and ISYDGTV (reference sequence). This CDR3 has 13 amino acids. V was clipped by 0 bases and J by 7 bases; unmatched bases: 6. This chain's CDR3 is CALWEVHWYKKLF. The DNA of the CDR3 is TGTGCCTTGTGGGAGGTGCACTGGTATAAGAAACTCTTT.

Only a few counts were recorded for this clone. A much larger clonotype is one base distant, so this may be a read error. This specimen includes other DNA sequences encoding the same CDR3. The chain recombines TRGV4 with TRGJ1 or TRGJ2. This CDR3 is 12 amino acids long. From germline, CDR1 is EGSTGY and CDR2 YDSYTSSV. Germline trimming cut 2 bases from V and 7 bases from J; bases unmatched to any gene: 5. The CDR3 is CATWDERYKKLF. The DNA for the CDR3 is TGTGCCACCTGGGATGAGCGCTATAAGAAACTCTTT.

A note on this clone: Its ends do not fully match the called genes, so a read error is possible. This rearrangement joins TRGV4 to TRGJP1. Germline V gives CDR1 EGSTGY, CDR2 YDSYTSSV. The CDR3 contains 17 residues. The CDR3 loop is CATWDGPLGTTGWFKIF. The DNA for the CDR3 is TGTGCCACCTGGGATGGGCCGTTGGGTACCACCGGTTGGTTCAAGATATTT.

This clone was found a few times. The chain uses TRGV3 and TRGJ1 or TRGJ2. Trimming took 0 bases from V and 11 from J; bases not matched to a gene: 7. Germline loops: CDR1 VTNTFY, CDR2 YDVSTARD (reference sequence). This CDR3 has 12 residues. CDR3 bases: TGTGCCACCTGGGACAGGCGTGGACAGAAACTCTTT. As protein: CATWDRRGQKLF.

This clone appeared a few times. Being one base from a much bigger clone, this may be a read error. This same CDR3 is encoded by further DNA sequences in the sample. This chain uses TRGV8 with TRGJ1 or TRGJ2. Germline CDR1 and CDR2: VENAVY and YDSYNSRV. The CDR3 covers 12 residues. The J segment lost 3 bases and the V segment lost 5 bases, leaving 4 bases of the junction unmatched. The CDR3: CATWGSYYKKLF. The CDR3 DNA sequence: TGTGCCACCTGGGGTAGTTATTATAAGAAACTCTTT.

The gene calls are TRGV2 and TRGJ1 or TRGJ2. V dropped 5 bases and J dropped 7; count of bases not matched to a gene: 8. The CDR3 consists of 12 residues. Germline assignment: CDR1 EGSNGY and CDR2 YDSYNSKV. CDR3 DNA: TGTGCCACCTGGGCCAGGGGGTATAAGAAACTCTTT. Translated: CATWARGYKKLF.

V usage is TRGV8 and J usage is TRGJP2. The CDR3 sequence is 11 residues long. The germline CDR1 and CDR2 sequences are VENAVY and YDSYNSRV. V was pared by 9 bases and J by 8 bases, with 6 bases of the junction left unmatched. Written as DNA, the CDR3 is TGTGCCACCCAACCCGATTGGATCAAGACGTTT. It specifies CATQPDWIKTF.

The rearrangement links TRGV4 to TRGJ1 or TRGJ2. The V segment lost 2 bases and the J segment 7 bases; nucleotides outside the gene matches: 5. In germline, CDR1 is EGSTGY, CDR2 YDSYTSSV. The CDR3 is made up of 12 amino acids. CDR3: CATWDVPYKKLF. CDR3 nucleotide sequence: TGTGCCACCTGGGATGTACCCTATAAGAAACTCTTT.

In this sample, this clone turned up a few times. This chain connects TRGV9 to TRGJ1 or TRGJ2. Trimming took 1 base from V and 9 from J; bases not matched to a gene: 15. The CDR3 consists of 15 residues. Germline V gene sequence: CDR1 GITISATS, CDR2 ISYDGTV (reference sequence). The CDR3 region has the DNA TGTGCCTTGTGGGAGGTCTCCTCCCGCGGTTCTAAGAAACTCTTT. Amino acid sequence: CALWEVSSRGSKKLF.

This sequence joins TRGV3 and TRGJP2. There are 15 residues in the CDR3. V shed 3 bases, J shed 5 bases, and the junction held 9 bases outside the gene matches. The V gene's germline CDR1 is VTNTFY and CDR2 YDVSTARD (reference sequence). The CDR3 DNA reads TGTGCCACCTGGGACTACCGAGCGAGTGATTGGATCAAGACGTTT. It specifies CATWDYRASDWIKTF.

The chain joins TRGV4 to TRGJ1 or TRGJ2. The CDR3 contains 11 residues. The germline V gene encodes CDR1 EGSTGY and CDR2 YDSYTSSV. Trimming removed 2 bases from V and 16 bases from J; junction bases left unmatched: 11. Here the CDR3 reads CATWDETRGLF. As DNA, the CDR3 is TGTGCCACCTGGGATGAGACAAGGGGCCTCTTT.

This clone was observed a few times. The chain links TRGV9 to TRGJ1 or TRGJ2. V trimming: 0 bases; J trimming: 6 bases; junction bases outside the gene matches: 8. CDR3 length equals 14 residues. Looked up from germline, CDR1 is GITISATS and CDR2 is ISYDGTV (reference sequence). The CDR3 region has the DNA TGTGCCTTGTGGGAGGTGCGGGAAGTTTATAAGAAACTCTTT. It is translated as CALWEVREVYKKLF.

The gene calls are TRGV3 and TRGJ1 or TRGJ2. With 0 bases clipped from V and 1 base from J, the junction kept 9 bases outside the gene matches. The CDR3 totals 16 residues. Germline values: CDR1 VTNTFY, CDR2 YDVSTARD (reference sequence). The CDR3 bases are TGTGCCACCTGGGACAGGCCTCTCACCAATTATTATAAGAAACTCTTT. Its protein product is CATWDRPLTNYYKKLF.

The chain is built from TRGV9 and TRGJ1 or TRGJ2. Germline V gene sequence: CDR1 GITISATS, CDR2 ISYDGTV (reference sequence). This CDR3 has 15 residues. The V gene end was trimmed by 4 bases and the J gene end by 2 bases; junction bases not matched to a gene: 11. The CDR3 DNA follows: TGTGCCTTGTGGGACGTTGCCTCCCATTATTATAAGAAACTCTTT. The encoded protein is CALWDVASHYYKKLF.

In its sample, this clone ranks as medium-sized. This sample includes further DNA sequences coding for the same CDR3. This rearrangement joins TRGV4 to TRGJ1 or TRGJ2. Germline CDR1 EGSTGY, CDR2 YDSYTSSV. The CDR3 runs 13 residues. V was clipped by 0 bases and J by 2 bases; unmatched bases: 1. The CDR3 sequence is CATWDGYYYKKLF. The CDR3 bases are TGTGCCACCTGGGATGGGTATTATTATAAGAAACTCTTT.

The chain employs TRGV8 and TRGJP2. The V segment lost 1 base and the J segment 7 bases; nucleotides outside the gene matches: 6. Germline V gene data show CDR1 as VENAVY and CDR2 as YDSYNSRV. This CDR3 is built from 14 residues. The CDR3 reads CATWDSKADWIKTF. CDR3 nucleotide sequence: TGTGCCACCTGGGATAGCAAGGCTGATTGGATCAAGACGTTT.

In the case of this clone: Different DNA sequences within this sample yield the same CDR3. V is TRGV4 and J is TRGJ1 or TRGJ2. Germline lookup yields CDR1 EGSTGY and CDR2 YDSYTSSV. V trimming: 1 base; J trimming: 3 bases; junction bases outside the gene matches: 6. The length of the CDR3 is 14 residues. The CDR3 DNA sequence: TGTGCCACCTGGGATGGCCCTATTTATTATAAGAAACTCTTT. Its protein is CATWDGPIYYKKLF.

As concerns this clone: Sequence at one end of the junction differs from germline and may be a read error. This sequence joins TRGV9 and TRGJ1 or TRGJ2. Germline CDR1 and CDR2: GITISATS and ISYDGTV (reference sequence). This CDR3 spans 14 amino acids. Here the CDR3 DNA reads TGTGCCTTGTGGGAGGTGTTTAGGCGGGTGAAGAGACTCTTT. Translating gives CALWEVFRRVKRLF.

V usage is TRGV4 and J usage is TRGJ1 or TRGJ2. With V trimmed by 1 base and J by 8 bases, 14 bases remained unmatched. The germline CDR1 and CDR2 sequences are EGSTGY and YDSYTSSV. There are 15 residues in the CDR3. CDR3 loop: CATWDGIFKPNKKLF. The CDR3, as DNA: TGTGCCACCTGGGATGGCATCTTTAAACCCAATAAGAAACTCTTT.

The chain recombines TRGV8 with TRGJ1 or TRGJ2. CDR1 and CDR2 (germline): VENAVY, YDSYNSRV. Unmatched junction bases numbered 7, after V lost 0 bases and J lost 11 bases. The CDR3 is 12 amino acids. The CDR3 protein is CATWDRLSEKLF. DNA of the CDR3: TGTGCCACCTGGGATAGGCTGTCGGAGAAACTCTTT.

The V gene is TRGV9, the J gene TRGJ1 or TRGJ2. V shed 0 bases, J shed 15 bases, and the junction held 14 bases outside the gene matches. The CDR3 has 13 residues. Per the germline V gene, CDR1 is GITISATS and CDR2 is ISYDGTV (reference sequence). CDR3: CALWEVQVGCRLF. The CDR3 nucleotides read TGTGCCTTGTGGGAGGTGCAGGTTGGTTGTCGACTCTTT.